This entry lists 8 T cell receptor beta chains sequenced from one sample in a study of blood T cell repertoires in COVID-19. TCRdb keeps only in-frame clones here, not all; method: immunoSEQ multiplex PCR. The table has around 170,000 clones, 80% to 85% seen once. Material for sequencing was peripheral blood. These receptors originate from a woman aged 40-49 years with acute or convalescent COVID-19.

This clone was observed a single time. The chain has TRBV2 and TRBJ1-2; D might be TRBD1 (6 bases). Germline values: CDR1 SNHLY, CDR2 FYNNEI. The germline V and J ends were trimmed by 2 bases and 4 bases, with 8 bases remaining between them. The CDR3 is 13 amino acids. The CDR3 region has the DNA TGTGCCAGCAGTGAATTCAGGGGCTATGGCTACACCTTC. Its translation is CASSEFRGYGYTF.

This chain connects TRBV7-9 to TRBJ1-2; 8 nucleotides line up with TRBD1. CDR1 SEHNR and CDR2 FQNEAQ come from the germline V gene (reference sequence). The V segment lost 5 bases and the J segment 8 bases; nucleotides outside the gene matches: 10. This CDR3 contains 14 residues. CDR3 bases: TGTGCCAGCAGCCCAGGACAGGGAATCCACGGCTACACCTTC. This codes for CASSPGQGIHGYTF.

The chain joins TRBV18 to TRBJ1-1; 9 positions match TRBD1. J was trimmed by 12 bases and V by 3 bases; bases with no gene match: 5. CDR3 length: 12 amino acids. The V gene's germline CDR1 is KGHSH and CDR2 LQKENI. This CDR3 is CASSPEQGATFF. The CDR3 nucleotides are TGTGCCAGCTCACCGGAACAGGGGGCGACTTTCTTT.

The chain uses TRBV28 and TRBJ2-7, with 7 bases that match TRBD2. Germline CDR1 reads MDHEN; CDR2 reads SYDVKM. There are 14 residues in the CDR3. J lost 4 bases, V lost 4 bases, and 7 bases had no gene match. The CDR3 protein is CASSSGGRFYEQYF. DNA of the CDR3: TGTGCCAGCAGTTCAGGCGGGAGATTTTACGAGCAGTACTTC.

V and J are TRBV6-5 and TRBJ2-7, with TRBD1 matching over 11 bases. The CDR3 extends over 15 amino acids. Trimming removed 3 bases from V and 4 bases from J; junction bases left unmatched: 5. The germline gives CDR1 MNHEY, CDR2 SVGAGI. CDR3 residues: CASSYSGTGGYEQYF. The CDR3 nucleotides read TGTGCCAGCAGTTATTCCGGGACAGGGGGGTACGAGCAGTACTTC.

This clone was observed once. The V and J genes are TRBV18 and TRBJ2-7, with 8 nucleotides matching TRBD1. Trimming took 3 bases from V and 2 from J; bases not matched to a gene: 6. The CDR3 has 15 residues. Germline V lookup: CDR1 KGHSH, CDR2 LQKENI. The CDR3 is CASSPPGQAPYEQYF. For the CDR3, the DNA is TGTGCCAGCTCACCCCCGGGACAGGCCCCCTACGAGCAGTACTTC.

This clone was picked up one time. The genes are TRBV15 and TRBJ1-2; TRBD1 agrees at 9 bases. This CDR3 region has 15 residues. Germline V gives CDR1 LNHNV, CDR2 YYDKDF (reference sequence). V lost 1 base and J lost 5; bases outside the gene matches: 5. The CDR3: CATSRAGTGRYGYTF. The CDR3 coding sequence is TGTGCCACCAGCAGAGCCGGGACAGGGAGGTATGGCTACACCTTC.

The chain employs TRBV5-1 and TRBJ1-1, with a possible D match to TRBD1 (6 bases). This CDR3 has 13 residues. Deletions cut 6 bases from V and 3 bases from J, with 12 bases between. Germline values: CDR1 SGHRS, CDR2 YFSETQ. The CDR3: CASNREGHTEAFF. CDR3 DNA sequence: TGCGCCAGCAACAGGGAGGGCCACACTGAAGCTTTCTTT.